This T cell receptor beta chain emerged from a study of shared clonotypes between healthy human individuals. Across the study: The donor pool was made up of two women and three men aged 18 to 49. General study results and limits: Donor clonotype sharing was expected to depend on sequencing depth.

Study donors comprised healthy, HIV-negative adults devoid of recent acute infection or vaccination. As concerns this clone: Antigen unknown.

CDR3 length equals 13 residues. Per the germline V gene, CDR1 is SNHLY and CDR2 is FYNNEI. V was shortened by 4 bases and J by 5 bases, with 10 bases between the two germline ends. This table comes from immunoSEQ multiplex PCR, and its TCRdb copy is limited to in-frame clones, with some not included. In the table there are 2 million to 2.5 million clones, 85% to 95% of which are singletons. The clonotype was recovered from a man younger than 30 in good health. Some clones in this sample may be carry-over from other donors' samples. J is TRBJ2-3 and V is TRBV2, with TRBD2 as a possible D gene (5 bases). Sequencing was done on a sample of naive CD4+ T cells from PBMCs. Subset in this sample: CD45RA+ positively selected. CDR3 sequence (DNA): TGTGCCAGCAGTGCTAACGGGGTAGATACGCAGTATTTT. Protein: CASSANGVDTQYF.